Presented here are 14 T cell receptor beta chains from one specimen sequenced in a study of blood T cell repertoires in COVID-19. Profiled with immunoSEQ multiplex PCR; TCRdb holds only in-frame clones, not every one. Of 110,000 or so clones detected, roughly 88% appear once; the ten largest clones hold around 8.4%. Sequencing was performed on peripheral blood. These receptors originate from a woman in her seventies who had recovered from COVID-19.

The rearrangement joins TRBV10-3 to TRBJ2-7; D is possibly TRBD2 (5 bases). The V end lost 3 bases, the J end lost 7 bases, and 13 bases lay between the germline ends. The CDR3 is 13 amino acids. Germline V gives CDR1 ENHRY, CDR2 SYGVKD. The CDR3 loop reads CAISDGRTGEQYF. CDR3 in DNA: TGTGCCATCAGTGACGGGCGGACTGGGGAGCAGTACTTC.

The V call is TRBV6-5, the J call TRBJ1-4; D not certain. The CDR3 length is 14 residues. Germline CDR1 MNHEY, CDR2 SVGAGI. V was cut by 2 bases and J by 5 bases, with 9 bases left in between. The DNA for the CDR3 is TGTGCCAGCAGTTACGGACTAACCAATGAAAAACTGTTTTTT. It is translated as CASSYGLTNEKLFF.

The chain is built from TRBV5-4 and TRBJ2-1; D is unresolved. The CDR3 totals 14 residues. Germline CDR1 and CDR2: SGHNT and YYREEE (reference sequence). The germline V and J ends were trimmed by 0 bases and 9 bases, with 13 bases remaining between them. CDR3 residues: CASSLERLRSEQFF. The DNA of the CDR3 is TGTGCCAGCAGCTTGGAGAGGTTGCGGAGTGAGCAGTTCTTC.

V and J are TRBV18 and TRBJ1-5; D gene uncertain. The ends were cut back, 2 bases at V and 6 bases at J, with 8 bases in the middle. This CDR3 comprises 13 residues. Germline CDR1 is KGHSH and CDR2 is LQKENI. CDR3 amino acids: CASSPGESQPQHF. CDR3 in DNA: TGTGCCAGCTCACCAGGGGAGAGTCAGCCCCAGCATTTT. Full variable domain (rest looked up from reference TRBV18 and TRBJ1-5): NAGVMQNPRHLVRRRGQEARLRCSPMKGHSHVYWYRQLPEEGLKFMVYLQKENIIDESGMPKERFSAEFPKEGPSILRIQQVVRGDSAAYFCASSPGESQPQHFGDGTRLSIL.

V is TRBV4-3 and J is TRBJ2-1; D unresolved. This CDR3 comprises 14 residues. V was pared by 4 bases and J by 10 bases, with 17 bases between. Germline CDR1 is LGHNA and CDR2 is YSLEER. As DNA, the CDR3 is TGCGCCAGCAGCCCCGATCCCAGACTGGCCGAGCAGTTCTTC. The encoded protein is CASSPDPRLAEQFF.

This chain connects TRBV27 to TRBJ2-7; 7 bases match TRBD2. Germline trimming cut 2 bases from V and 5 bases from J; bases unmatched to any gene: 9. The CDR3 covers 15 residues. Germline V CDR1 and CDR2: MNHEY, SMNVEV (reference sequence). The CDR3 spells CASSLIAAGAHEQYF. CDR3 DNA: TGTGCCAGCAGTTTAATCGCGGCGGGAGCTCACGAGCAGTACTTC.

V gene TRBV5-6 combines with J gene TRBJ1-1; 9 nucleotides line up with TRBD1. The CDR3 consists of 14 residues. The ends lost 3 bases at V and 5 bases at J; junction bases unmatched: 5. Germline V gene data show CDR1 as SGHDT and CDR2 as YYEEEE. The CDR3 sequence: CASSWTGAGTEAFF. The CDR3 bases are TGTGCCAGCAGCTGGACAGGGGCTGGGACTGAAGCTTTCTTT.

The chain combines TRBV4-2 with TRBJ2-6; tentative D call: TRBD2 (7 bases). The V end was cut by 3 bases, the J end by 1 base, with 13 bases between. The CDR3 has 17 amino acids. Germline assignment: CDR1 LGHNA and CDR2 YNFKEQ. CDR3 region: CASSQEGGASGANVLTF. Written as DNA, the CDR3 is TGTGCCAGCAGCCAGGAAGGGGGGGCTTCTGGGGCCAACGTCCTGACTTTC.

This rearrangement joins TRBV10-3 to TRBJ2-1, with 7 bases identical to TRBD1. Germline CDR1 and CDR2: ENHRY and SYGVKD. This CDR3 spans 12 amino acids. V shed 6 bases, J shed 7 bases, and the junction held 3 bases outside the gene matches. CDR3: CAISQQGNEQFF. CDR3 in DNA: TGTGCCATCAGCCAACAGGGGAATGAGCAGTTCTTC.

The rearrangement links TRBV5-1 to TRBJ1-2, with D possibly being TRBD1 (5 bases). CDR3 length: 14 amino acids. CDR1 SGHRS and CDR2 YFSETQ come from the germline V gene. Trimming removed 0 bases at V and 2 bases at J, with 8 bases between. This chain's CDR3 is CASSLDSGNYGYTF. CDR3 DNA sequence: TGCGCCAGCAGCTTGGATTCAGGGAACTATGGCTACACCTTC.

V is TRBV27 and J is TRBJ1-4, with D possibly TRBD1 on 5 matching bases. V was cut by 5 bases and J by 0 bases, with 10 bases left in between. The CDR3 has 15 amino acids. Per germline, CDR1 MNHEY and CDR2 SMNVEV (reference sequence). CDR3 coding DNA: TGTGCCAGCAGTATCCGACAGACAACTAATGAAAAACTGTTTTTT. It is translated as CASSIRQTTNEKLFF.

The genes are TRBV9 and TRBJ2-1; 7 positions match TRBD1. The V gene's germline CDR1 is SGDLS and CDR2 YYNGEE. The CDR3 loop spans 15 amino acids. V shed 0 bases and J 4 bases; nucleotides not matched to a gene: 4. CDR3 amino acids: CASSVEGADYNEQFF. CDR3 in DNA: TGTGCCAGCAGCGTAGAGGGGGCAGATTACAATGAGCAGTTCTTC.

The V gene is TRBV28, the J gene TRBJ1-2; 7 bases agree with TRBD1. V dropped 3 bases and J dropped 5; count of bases not matched to a gene: 9. The CDR3 runs 15 residues. The germline V gene encodes CDR1 MDHEN and CDR2 SYDVKM. This chain's CDR3 is CASSFPGQVFYGYTF. In DNA, the CDR3 is TGTGCCAGCAGTTTCCCCGGACAGGTCTTTTATGGCTACACCTTC.

The V call is TRBV15, the J call TRBJ2-4; 7 bases fit TRBD2. The V gene end was trimmed by 3 bases and the J gene end by 5 bases; junction bases not matched to a gene: 7. Germline lookup yields CDR1 LNHNV and CDR2 YYDKDF (reference sequence). The CDR3 has 15 amino acids. The CDR3 DNA reads TGTGCCACCAGCAGGGGCGCGGGGAGGGAAAACATTCAGTACTTC. Amino acids: CATSRGAGRENIQYF. The whole variable domain, filled in from reference TRBV15 and TRBJ2-4, reads DAMVIQNPRYQVTQFGKPVTLSCSQTLNHNVMYWYQQKSSQAPKLLFHYYDKDFNNEADTPDNFQSRRPNTSFCFLDIRSPGLGDTAMYLCATSRGAGRENIQYFGAGTRLSVL.